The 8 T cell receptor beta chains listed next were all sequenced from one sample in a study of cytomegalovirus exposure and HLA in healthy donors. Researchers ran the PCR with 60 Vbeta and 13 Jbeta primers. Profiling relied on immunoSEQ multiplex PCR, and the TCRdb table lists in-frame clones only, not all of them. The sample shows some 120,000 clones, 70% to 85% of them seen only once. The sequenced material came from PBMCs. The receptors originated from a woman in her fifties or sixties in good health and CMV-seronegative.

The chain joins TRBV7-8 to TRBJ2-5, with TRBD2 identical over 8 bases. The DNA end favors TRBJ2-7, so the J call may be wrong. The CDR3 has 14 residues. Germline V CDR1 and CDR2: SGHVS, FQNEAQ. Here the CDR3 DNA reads TGTGCCAGCAGCTTAGCGCGGGGGGTGGGCGAGCAGTACTTC. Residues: CASSLARGVGEQYF.

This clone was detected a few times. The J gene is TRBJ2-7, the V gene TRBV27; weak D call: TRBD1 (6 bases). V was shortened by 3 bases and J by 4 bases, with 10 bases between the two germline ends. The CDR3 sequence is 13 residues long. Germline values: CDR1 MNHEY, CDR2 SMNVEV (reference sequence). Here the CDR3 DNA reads TGTGCCAGCAGTTTGTACAGGGATTACGAGCAGTACTTC. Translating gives CASSLYRDYEQYF.

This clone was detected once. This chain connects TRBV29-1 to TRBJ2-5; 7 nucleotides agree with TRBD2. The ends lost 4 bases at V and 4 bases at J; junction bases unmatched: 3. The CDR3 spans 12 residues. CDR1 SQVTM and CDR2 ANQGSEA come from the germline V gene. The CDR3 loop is CSVGGGIETQYF. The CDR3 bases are TGCAGCGTTGGGGGGGGGATAGAGACCCAGTACTTC.

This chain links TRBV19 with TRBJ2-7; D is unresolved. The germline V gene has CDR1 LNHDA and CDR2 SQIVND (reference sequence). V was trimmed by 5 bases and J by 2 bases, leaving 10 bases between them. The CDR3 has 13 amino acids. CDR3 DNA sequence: TGTGCCAGTAGTCCCAGACAAACCTACGAGCAGTACTTC. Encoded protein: CASSPRQTYEQYF.

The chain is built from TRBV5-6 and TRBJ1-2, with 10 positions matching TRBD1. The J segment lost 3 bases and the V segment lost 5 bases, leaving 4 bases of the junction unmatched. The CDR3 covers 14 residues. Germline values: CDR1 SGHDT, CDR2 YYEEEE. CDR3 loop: CASSSGTGDYGYTF. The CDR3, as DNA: TGTGCCAGCAGTTCCGGGACAGGGGACTATGGCTACACCTTC.

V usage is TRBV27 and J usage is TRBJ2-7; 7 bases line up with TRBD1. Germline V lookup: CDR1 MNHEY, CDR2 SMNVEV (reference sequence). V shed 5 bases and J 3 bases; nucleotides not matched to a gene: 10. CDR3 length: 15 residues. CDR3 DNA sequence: TGTGCCAGCAGTCCACCGGGACAGAAATACTACGAGCAGTACTTC. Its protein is CASSPPGQKYYEQYF.

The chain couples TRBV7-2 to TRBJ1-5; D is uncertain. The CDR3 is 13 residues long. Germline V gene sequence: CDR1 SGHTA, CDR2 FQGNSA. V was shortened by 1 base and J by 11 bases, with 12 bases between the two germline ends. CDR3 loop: CASSLDDVQAQHF. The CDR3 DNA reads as TGTGCCAGCAGCTTAGATGACGTCCAGGCCCAGCATTTT.

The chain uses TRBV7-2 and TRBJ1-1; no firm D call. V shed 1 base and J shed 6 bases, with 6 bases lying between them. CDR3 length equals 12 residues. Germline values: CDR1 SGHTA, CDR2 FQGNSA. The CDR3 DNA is TGTGCCAGCAGCTTAGGTGGGCCTGAAGCTTTCTTT. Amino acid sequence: CASSLGGPEAFF.